One TCR beta chain is described in this entry. With V trimmed by 2 bases and J by 7 bases, 4 bases remained unmatched. This CDR3 comprises 13 residues. CDR1 is SGHTA and CDR2 is FQGTGA in the germline V gene. This sample is part of a study of blood T cell repertoires in COVID-19. Study background: Sites in the United States, Italy and Spain provided acute and convalescent COVID-19 samples. PBMCs, B-cell-depleted T cells, or T cells provided the cDNA or gDNA that made up the material.

Original data processing: Reference gene primer amplification yielded estimated nucleated cell counts. This table comes from immunoSEQ multiplex PCR, and its TCRdb copy is limited to in-frame clones, with some not included. Clone size and the V and J calls come from that table; the DNA yielded D and trimming. The sample contains about 120,000 clones, roughly 79% of which appear only once. The TCR sequence derives from a human donor in a cohort sampled during active COVID-19. Sequencing was done on a sample of peripheral blood. The chain combines TRBV7-3 with TRBJ1-2, with 7 bases that match TRBD1. CDR3 DNA sequence: TGTGCCAGCAGCTTACCCGACAGGGCTGGCTACACCTTC. Amino acid sequence: CASSLPDRAGYTF.